This TCR beta chain was found in a study of T cell changes during pregnancy in multiple sclerosis. The CDR3 has 15 residues. V dropped 6 bases and J dropped 5; count of bases not matched to a gene: 9. Germline V gives CDR1 SGHDN, CDR2 FVKESK. Profiling relied on immunoSEQ multiplex PCR, and the TCRdb table lists in-frame clones only, not all of them. The sample holds 50,000 or so clones, about 92% seen once. The chain employs TRBV14 and TRBJ2-7; 11 bases are shared with TRBD2. The TCR originated in a female donor with multiple sclerosis, enrolled in a pregnancy study. The sequencing here drew on peripheral blood, taken in the second trimester of pregnancy. CDR3 amino acids: CASRRSSGRPNEQYF. CDR3 nucleotide sequence: TGTGCCAGCAGGCGGTCTAGCGGGAGGCCCAACGAGCAGTACTTC.